The rows below give T cell receptor beta chains drawn from one sample of a study of tumor and adjacent non-tumor tissue in lung cancer. Each CDR3 protein gets one entry after TCRdb re-called the multiplex PCR reads with MiXCR. The repertoire holds roughly 75,000 distinct CDR3 sequences, more than 60% seen once, with more than 10% in the top ten. Sequencing was carried out using lung tumor tissue. Receptors originate from a woman in her fifties or sixties with non-small cell lung cancer. Both conserved end residues are part of each CDR3. A D gene is named only where the DNA matches it firmly. The size field is filled for only some rows; it gives once, few, many or a size class.

D gene	V gene	CDR3 length	J gene	clone size	CDR3 protein	CDR3 DNA
TRBD2	TRBV6-6	19	TRBJ2-1	many	CASSTPRTSGTVSYNEQFF	TGTGCCAGCAGTACGCCCCGGACTAGCGGGACCGTTTCCTACAATGAGCAGTTCTTC
TRBD1	TRBV7-8	17	TRBJ2-6	.	CASSLQGAVSGANVLTF	TGTGCCAGCAGCTTACAGGGGGCTGTCTCTGGGGCCAACGTCCTGACTTTC
TRBD1	TRBV20-1	16	TRBJ2-2	.	CSAPPMDRLMDGELFF	TGCAGTGCTCCACCTATGGACAGGTTAATGGACGGGGAGCTGTTTTTT
.	TRBV6-6	15	TRBJ2-3	once	CASGYRDYRTDAQYF	TGTGCCAGCGGATATAGAGACTACCGCACAGATGCGCAATATTTT
TRBD2	TRBV24-1	13	TRBJ2-3	.	CATNILAGDTQYF	TGTGCCACCAATATTCTAGCGGGAGATACGCAGTATTTT
.	TRBV4-1	13	TRBJ2-1	.	CTSSQERGVGKFF	TGCACCAGCAGCCAAGAAAGGGGAGTAGGCAAGTTCTTC
.	TRBV11-2	17	TRBJ1-3	.	CAGSFSFDRFSGNTVYF	TGTGCCGGCAGCTTCTCTTTCGACCGATTCTCTGGGAACACCGTATATTTT
.	TRBV2	14	TRBJ1-1	.	CAGSVETLGTEAFF	TGTGCCGGCAGTGTAGAGACACTCGGCACTGAGGCTTTCTTT
TRBD2	TRBV11-2	16	TRBJ2-1	.	CAGSSGGLAGVGEQFF	TGTGCCGGCAGCTCAGGGGGGCTAGCGGGAGTAGGTGAGCAGTTTTTC
.	TRBV13	13	TRBJ2-1	medium-sized	CASSKDSHNEQFF	TGTGCCAGCAGCAAGGACAGTCACAATGAGCAGTTCTTC
TRBD2	TRBV4-1	17	TRBJ2-3	.	CASSQDPGASGKDTQYF	TGCGCCAGCAGCCAAGATCCCGGGGCTAGCGGGAAGGATACGCAGTATTTT
.	TRBV5-1	13	TRBJ1-4	.	CANSQGHREKLFF	TGCGCCAACAGCCAGGGACACCGGGAAAAACTGTTTTTT
.	TRBV11-2	12	TRBJ2-7	.	CASTISTDEHYF	TGTGCCAGCACCATCAGCACAGACGAGCACTACTTC
TRBD1	TRBV4-1	17	TRBJ1-2	.	CTSSQPGTGEDVYDYTF	TGCACCAGCAGCCAACCCGGGACAGGGGAGGACGTCTATGACTACACCTTC
TRBD2	TRBV4-1	13	TRBJ2-7	.	CARSSRLAYEQCF	TGCGCCAGGAGTTCCCGACTAGCCTACGAGCAGTGCTTC
.	TRBV5-1	17	TRBJ2-7	medium-sized	CASSPVGLGVRDYEQYF	TGCGCCAGCAGCCCGGTTGGACTGGGGGTTCGGGACTACGAGCAGTACTTC
.	TRBV11-2	13	TRBJ2-1	.	CTSTTGLWNDQFF	TGCACCAGCACTACGGGGCTGTGGAATGATCAGTTCTTC
.	TRBV5-1	18	TRBJ2-5	many	CASSWGGGAPRGGETQYF	TGCGCCAGCAGCTGGGGAGGAGGAGCGCCCCGAGGAGGGGAGACCCAGTACTTC
TRBD2	TRBV6-1	13	TRBJ2-2	.	CASRPAGTGELFF	TGTGCCAGCAGGCCAGCGGGAACCGGGGAACTGTTTTTT
TRBD1	TRBV20-1	14	TRBJ2-3	.	CSVTTTGLTDTQYF	TGCAGTGTTACGACGACAGGGTTAACAGATACGCAGTATTTT
.	TRBV2	16	TRBJ2-1	.	CASSEGQPLIGNEQFF	TGTGCCAGCAGTGAGGGGCAACCCCTAATAGGCAATGAGCAGTTCTTC
.	TRBV5-1	12	TRBJ1-2	many	CASTTVGDGYTF	TGCGCCAGCACCACGGTAGGGGATGGCTACACCTTC
TRBD2	TRBV11-2	15	TRBJ2-1	.	CASSLEASGRTDEFF	TGTGCCAGCAGCTTAGAAGCTAGCGGGAGGACTGATGAGTTCTTC
TRBD1	TRBV6-5	16	TRBJ1-2	medium-sized	CASSYGGQGLRYGYTF	TGTGCCAGCAGTTACGGAGGACAGGGTCTCCGCTATGGCTACACCTTC
.	TRBV6-1	12	TRBJ1-1	few	CASGLVRTEAFF	TGTGCCAGTGGTTTGGTAAGAACTGAAGCTTTCTTT
.	TRBV11-2	18	TRBJ2-5	.	CANSFLWDPTLFQETQYF	TGTGCCAACAGCTTCCTATGGGACCCGACCTTATTCCAAGAGACCCAGTACTTC
.	TRBV6-6	14	TRBJ2-7	.	CASSYSEGAEEQYF	TGTGCCAGCAGTTACTCCGAAGGGGCGGAGGAGCAGTACTTC
TRBD1	TRBV19	13	TRBJ2-7	.	CASSPGQPYEQYF	TGTGCTAGTAGTCCGGGACAGCCCTACGAGCAGTACTTC
TRBD1	TRBV20-1	13	TRBJ2-7	.	CSATRTGSYEQYF	TGCAGTGCTACCCGGACAGGGTCCTACGAGCAGTACTTC
.	TRBV7-9	13	TRBJ2-4	many	CASSQGAKNIQYF	TGTGCCAGCAGTCAGGGAGCCAAAAACATTCAGTACTTC
TRBD2	TRBV6-1	17	TRBJ2-5	few	CASSVTLAGSAQETQHF	TGTGCCAGCAGTGTTACACTAGCGGGATCGGCACAAGAGACCCAGCATTTC
TRBD2	TRBV11-1	14	TRBJ2-1	.	CASSSGLVGGLLFF	TGCGCCAGCAGCTCAGGACTAGTGGGAGGGTTGCTGTTCTTC
.	TRBV6-5	13	TRBJ2-1	.	CDSSYSRGHEQFF	TGTGACAGCAGTTACTCGAGGGGCCATGAGCAGTTTTTC
.	TRBV5-1	15	TRBJ1-6	.	CASRRLADNNSALHF	TGCGCCAGCAGACGACTGGCAGACAATAATTCAGCCCTCCACTTT
.	TRBV20-1	14	TRBJ2-2	.	CSDRGVSEAGELFF	TGCAGTGATAGAGGGGTGAGCGAGGCCGGGGAGCTGTTTTTT
TRBD2	TRBV11-1	14	TRBJ2-1	.	CASSSGLAGELQLF	TGTGCCAGCAGCTCAGGGCTAGCGGGAGAGTTGCAGTTATTC
.	TRBV20-1	14	TRBJ1-1	many	CSAPIGTVNTEAFF	TGCAGTGCCCCCATTGGTACGGTCAACACTGAAGCTTTCTTT
.	TRBV5-4	13	TRBJ2-1	.	CTSRSPAGNEQFF	TGTACCAGCCGCTCTCCAGCGGGCAATGAGCAGTTCTTC
TRBD2	TRBV11-3	14	TRBJ2-2	.	CASSLAGDTRELYF	TGTGCCAGCAGCCTAGCGGGGGACACCAGGGAGCTGTATTTT
.	TRBV5-4	13	TRBJ2-7	.	CASIGGVTYEKYF	TGTGCCAGTATCGGCGGAGTGACCTACGAGAAGTACTTC
.	TRBV6-2/TRBV6-3	11	TRBJ2-1	.	CASGEFNERFF	TGTGCCAGCGGCGAGTTCAATGAGCGGTTCTTC
.	TRBV29-1	12	TRBJ2-5	few	CNVATELETQYF	TGCAACGTCGCCACGGAACTAGAGACCCAGTACTTC
.	TRBV6-1	13	TRBJ1-4	once	CASSEWSDERLFF	TGTGCCAGCAGTGAATGGTCCGATGAAAGACTTTTTTTT